This is a list of T cell receptor beta chains from one sample in a study of blood T cell repertoires in COVID-19. The protocol was immunoSEQ multiplex PCR, while the TCRdb copy is restricted to in-frame clones and leaves out a portion. The sample includes around 340,000 clones, 70% to 90% of them seen just once. Sequencing input: peripheral blood. These receptors originate from an older woman with COVID-19, enrolled during active disease. Each CDR3 is given without its conserved first and last residue.

j_call: TRBJ2-1
v_call: TRBV5-6
cdr3_aa: ASSPGTSSYNEQF

j_call: TRBJ2-7
v_call: TRBV10-3
cdr3_aa: AIRASGGDYYEQY

j_call: TRBJ1-4
v_call: TRBV9
cdr3_aa: ASSATLGGQGEEKLF

j_call: TRBJ1-2
v_call: TRBV19
cdr3_aa: ASSRSSGQGDGYT

j_call: TRBJ2-7
v_call: TRBV7-9
cdr3_aa: ASSFESGYQY

j_call: TRBJ2-5
v_call: TRBV20-1
cdr3_aa: SARLLEDQY

j_call: TRBJ1-3
v_call: TRBV27
cdr3_aa: ASKRGLGGNTIY

j_call: TRBJ1-6
v_call: TRBV15
cdr3_aa: ATSRERTGLVALH

j_call: TRBJ2-1
v_call: TRBV27
cdr3_aa: ASSLTSGGASNEQF

j_call: TRBJ1-2
v_call: TRBV19
cdr3_aa: ASSMWVRGDGYT

j_call: TRBJ2-1
v_call: TRBV30
cdr3_aa: AWSEHDGGPPYNEQF

j_call: TRBJ2-5
v_call: TRBV4-3
cdr3_aa: ASSRRQGAETQY

j_call: TRBJ1-3
v_call: TRBV7-2
cdr3_aa: ASSAGQGAYTIY

j_call: TRBJ1-2
v_call: TRBV9
cdr3_aa: ASSVYSCGYT

j_call: TRBJ1-1
v_call: TRBV7-3
cdr3_aa: ASSLIGGAEAF

j_call: TRBJ1-4
v_call: TRBV6-2/TRBV6-3
cdr3_aa: ASSYSGIRRSNEKLF

j_call: TRBJ2-1
v_call: TRBV9
cdr3_aa: ASSPSSSYNEQF

j_call: TRBJ2-3
v_call: TRBV9
cdr3_aa: ASSVEGQPTTDTQY

j_call: TRBJ1-4
v_call: TRBV5-8
cdr3_aa: ASTLHRGRSEKLF

j_call: TRBJ2-1
v_call: TRBV30
cdr3_aa: AWRTSGAYRYNEQF

j_call: TRBJ2-2
v_call: TRBV7-9
cdr3_aa: ASSPHAGSNTGELF

j_call: TRBJ2-6
v_call: TRBV13
cdr3_aa: ASSPRTGGAPGANVLT

j_call: TRBJ1-3
v_call: TRBV6-5
cdr3_aa: ASTRGGFSGNTIY

j_call: TRBJ1-2
v_call: TRBV21-1
cdr3_aa: ASSKPRRTVEGGYT

j_call: TRBJ2-3
v_call: TRBV19
cdr3_aa: ASRRTGTGTSTDTQY

j_call: TRBJ2-5
v_call: TRBV2
cdr3_aa: ASSESEGGYGETQY

j_call: TRBJ2-2
v_call: TRBV7-2
cdr3_aa: ASSLSRGPGELF

j_call: TRBJ1-1
v_call: TRBV19
cdr3_aa: ASRPGQGRNTEAF

j_call: TRBJ2-2
v_call: TRBV19
cdr3_aa: ASSIGQGKGNTGELF

j_call: TRBJ2-1
v_call: TRBV5-1
cdr3_aa: ASSLEQGDYNEQF

j_call: TRBJ2-3
v_call: TRBV4-1
cdr3_aa: ASSQEGGQFLGDTQY

j_call: TRBJ2-2
v_call: TRBV7-8
cdr3_aa: ASSSRSRLVYGELF

j_call: TRBJ2-5
v_call: TRBV5-6
cdr3_aa: ASSLVTEETQY

j_call: TRBJ2-1
v_call: TRBV4-3
cdr3_aa: ASSQAPAGGPGNEQF

j_call: TRBJ2-1
v_call: TRBV6-1
cdr3_aa: ASSDLGTSGGWVQF

j_call: TRBJ2-3
v_call: TRBV30
cdr3_aa: AWSAGGGGTDTQY

j_call: TRBJ1-1
v_call: TRBV18
cdr3_aa: ASSPPPGENTEAF

j_call: TRBJ2-5
v_call: TRBV18
cdr3_aa: ASSRYRDQETQY